The present T cell receptor (beta chain) was sequenced within a study of blood T cell repertoires in COVID-19. Study-level background: Sources were T cells, B-cell-depleted T cells, or PBMCs; the material itself was cDNA or gDNA.

Sequenced by immunoSEQ multiplex PCR; TCRdb stores in-frame clones only, minus some. The sample has 200,000 to 250,000 clones; over 75% are singletons. Participants were aged roughly 18 to 89 years from more than 20 US areas. Membership in each cohort depended on participant-reported clinical history. Either two negative PCRs, clearance, or symptom resolution qualified Cohort 3 donors as recovered. V dropped 3 bases and J dropped 1 base, with 6 bases sitting between them. CDR3 length: 13 residues. Germline loops: CDR1 SNHLY, CDR2 FYNNEI. The sequenced sample was PBMCs or T cells enriched from blood (not recorded which). The TCR sequence derives from a man aged 35-49 years who had recovered from COVID-19. The chain couples TRBV2 to TRBJ2-5, with a tentative D call TRBD2 (5 bases). CDR3 amino acids: CASSDEGQETQYF. The CDR3 region has the DNA TGTGCCAGCAGTGACGAGGGCCAAGAGACCCAGTACTTC. The entire variable domain, with the rest obtained from reference TRBV2 and TRBJ2-5, is as follows: EPEVTQTPSHQVTQMGQEVILRCVPISNHLYFYWYRQILGQKVEFLVSFYNNEISEKSEIFDDQFSVERPDGSNFTLKIRSTKLEDSAMYFCASSDEGQETQYFGPGTRLLVL.